The 9 T cell receptor beta chains in this list originate from one sample, sequenced in a study of PD-1 blockade in classical Hodgkin lymphoma. Repertoires were generated with immunoSEQ multiplex PCR, while TCRdb's copy carries only in-frame clones and drops some. The sample carries roughly 8,100 clones, roughly 90% recorded once. There was relapse after autologous stem cell transplantation in every patient, and there was variation in brentuximab vedotin exposure. Magnetic depletion of unwanted cells isolated CD4+ T cells from thawed PBMCs. Specimen: CD4+ T cells from blood, collected at baseline. The receptors derive from a human donor with classical Hodgkin lymphoma.

This rearrangement joins TRBV5-1 to TRBJ1-4; no definite D call. CDR1 is SGHRS and CDR2 is YFSETQ in the germline V gene. The CDR3 runs to 16 residues. Trimming removed 3 bases from V and 4 bases from J, with 16 bases in between. As DNA, the CDR3 is TGCGCCAGCAGCTCGAACCCGGGGAACCGTAATGAAAAACTGTTTTTT. Translated, it gives CASSSNPGNRNEKLFF.

The chain carries TRBV30 and TRBJ2-7, with TRBD2 as a possible D gene (5 bases). V was clipped by 6 bases and J by 4 bases, with 13 bases between them. Germline V gene lookup returns CDR1 GTSNPN and CDR2 SVGIG (reference sequence). The CDR3 is made up of 12 amino acids. For the CDR3, the DNA is TGTGCCTGTCGGGGAATTGATTACGAGCAGTACTTC. Translating it yields CACRGIDYEQYF. Supplemented by reference TRBV30 and TRBJ2-7, the full variable domain reads SQTIHQWPATLVQPVGSPLSLECTVEGTSNPNLYWYRQAAGRGLQLLFYSVGIGQISSEVPQNLSASRPQDRQFILSSKKLLLSDSGFYLCACRGIDYEQYFGPGTRLTVT.

The chain employs TRBV5-1 and TRBJ1-2, with D possibly matching TRBD1 (5 bases). Germline assignment: CDR1 SGHRS and CDR2 YFSETQ. The V end was cut by 2 bases, the J end by 4 bases, with 15 bases between. This CDR3 has 15 residues. CDR3 sequence: CASSLSMGRGYGYTF. The CDR3, as DNA: TGCGCCAGCAGCTTAAGTATGGGGCGCGGCTATGGCTACACCTTC.

The V and J genes are TRBV10-2 and TRBJ2-5; tentatively, D is TRBD1 (7 bases). CDR1 is WSHSY and CDR2 is SAAADI in the germline V gene. Deletions cut 7 bases from V and 10 bases from J, with 13 bases between. This CDR3 comprises 11 residues. Written as DNA, the CDR3 is TGCGCCAGCACGCAGGGGGGAGGCCAGTACTTC. Its translation: CASTQGGGQYF.

The CDR3 DNA sequence: TGTGCCAGCACCGGGACGGCCTCCACCTTC. It yields the protein CASTGTASTF. The genes are TRBV2 and TRBJ1-2; possible D gene TRBD1, 5 bases. The germline gives CDR1 SNHLY, CDR2 FYNNEI. The CDR3 runs 10 residues. Trimming took 7 bases from V and 13 from J, leaving 13 bases between them.

The chain joins TRBV12-5 to TRBJ2-2; 8 bases agree with TRBD1. Germline assignment: CDR1 LGHNT and CDR2 FRNRAP. V lost 4 bases, J lost 5 bases, and 12 bases stayed unmatched. CDR3 length: 17 amino acids. The CDR3 here is CASGSPGGELWTGELFF. In DNA form, the CDR3 reads TGTGCTAGTGGTTCGCCAGGGGGCGAGTTGTGGACCGGGGAGCTGTTTTTT.

This clone has only one observation. The rearrangement joins TRBV5-1 to TRBJ2-7, with D unclear. V gave up 0 bases and J gave up 2 bases, with 12 bases separating them. The CDR3 sequence is 15 residues long. Germline V CDR1 and CDR2: SGHRS, YFSETQ. The CDR3 DNA reads TGCGCCAGCAGCTTGGCAGGCGGCGGACCCTACGAGCAGTACTTC. This translates into CASSLAGGGPYEQYF. Based on the CDR3 plus reference TRBV5-1 and TRBJ2-7, the full variable domain is KAGVTQTPRYLIKTRGQQVTLSCSPISGHRSVSWYQQTPGQGLQFLFEYFSETQRNKGNFPGRFSGRQFSNSRSEMNVSTLELGDSALYLCASSLAGGGPYEQYFGPGTRLTVT.

The CDR3, as DNA: TGTGCCAGCAGCCAAGGGGGACTAGCGGGGCCCCAAGAGACCCAGTACTTC. This translates into CASSQGGLAGPQETQYF. This chain connects TRBV4-2 to TRBJ2-5, with 13 positions matching TRBD2. Losses at the gene ends were 1 base for V and 1 base for J; bases not matched to a gene: 3. CDR3 size: 17 residues. Germline assignment: CDR1 LGHNA and CDR2 YNFKEQ.

This chain joins TRBV29-1 and TRBJ1-2; no clear D gene. CDR3 length: 10 residues. Germline CDR1 reads SQVTM; CDR2 reads ANQGSEA. The V and J ends lost 6 bases and 8 bases respectively, with 10 bases between them. The DNA of the CDR3 is TGCAGCGTCTACTTAGGAGGCTACACCTTC. It encodes CSVYLGGYTF.